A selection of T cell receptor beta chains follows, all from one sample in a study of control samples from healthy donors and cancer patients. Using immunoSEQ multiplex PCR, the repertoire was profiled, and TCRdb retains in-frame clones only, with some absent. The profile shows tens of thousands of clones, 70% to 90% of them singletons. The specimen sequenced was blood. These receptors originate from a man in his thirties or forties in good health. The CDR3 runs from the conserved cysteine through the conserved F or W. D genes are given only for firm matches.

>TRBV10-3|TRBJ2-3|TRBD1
TGTGCCACACGACAGGGGTCGACAGATACGCAGTATTTT
CATRQGSTDTQYF
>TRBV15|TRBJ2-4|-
TGTGCCACCAGCAGAGTCGGCGGCAAAAACATTCAGTACTTC
CATSRVGGKNIQYF
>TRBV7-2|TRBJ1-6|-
TGTGCCAGCAGCTTAGTCGGAAATTCACCCCTCCACTTT
CASSLVGNSPLHF
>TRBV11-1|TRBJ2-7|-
TGTGCCAGCAGCTTCCGGAGTAGGGAGCAGTACTTC
CASSFRSREQYF
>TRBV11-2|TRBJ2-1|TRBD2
TGTGCCAGCAGCTCACCGGGACTAGGGTCCTACAATGAGCAGTTCTTC
CASSSPGLGSYNEQFF
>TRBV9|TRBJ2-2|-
TGTGCCAGCAGCTCAGGGGCGAAGGTTCGGCCGAACACCGGGGAGCTGTTTTTT
CASSSGAKVRPNTGELFF
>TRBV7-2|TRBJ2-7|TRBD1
TGTGCCAGCAGCTGGACAGGGGACTACGAGCAGTACTTC
CASSWTGDYEQYF
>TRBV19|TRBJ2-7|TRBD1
TGTGCCAGTAGTGGTTACAGGGGGCTGATGTACTTC
CASSGYRGLMYF
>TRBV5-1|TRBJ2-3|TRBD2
TGCGCCAGCAGCTTGGGGGGGACTAGCGGGACGGATACGCAGTATTTT
CASSLGGTSGTDTQYF
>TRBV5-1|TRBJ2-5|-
TGCGCCAGCAGCCCCCATCAAGAGACCCAGTACTTC
CASSPHQETQYF